Shown below are 15 T cell receptor beta chains from a single sample sequenced in a study of blood T cell repertoires in COVID-19. TCRdb's table, derived via immunoSEQ multiplex PCR, lists solely in-frame clones and lacks some. The repertoire holds about 270,000 clones, approximately 88% seen once, with around 2.1% in the top ten. Sequenced sample: peripheral blood. The receptors originated from a man aged 45 to 65 with acute or convalescent COVID-19.

The rearrangement joins TRBV5-8 to TRBJ1-4; D remains ambiguous. Trimming left V 3 bases short and J 5 bases short, with 11 bases between. The CDR3 is made up of 14 amino acids. The germline V gene encodes CDR1 SGHTS and CDR2 YDEGEE. For the CDR3, the DNA is TGTGCCAGCAGCTCCCTCGGGTCGAATGAAAAACTGTTTTTT. Residues: CASSSLGSNEKLFF.

The CDR3 nucleotides read TGTGCCAGCAGCTTAGTTGGGCAGGGGAATAGCTATGGCTACACCTTC. This encodes CASSLVGQGNSYGYTF. The rearrangement uses TRBV7-9 and TRBJ1-2; tentatively, D is TRBD1 (6 bases). The germline V gene has CDR1 SEHNR and CDR2 FQNEAQ (reference sequence). Trimming left V 1 base short and J 4 bases short, with 16 bases between. The CDR3 consists of 16 residues.

This clone was found once. This sequence joins TRBV16 and TRBJ1-1; possible D gene TRBD1, 6 bases. Germline V gives CDR1 KGHSY, CDR2 FQNENV. The CDR3 runs to 14 residues. Trimming took off 4 bases at V and 4 bases at J, with 13 bases between the two ends. CDR3 protein: CASSRQEGSTEAFF. The CDR3 coding sequence is TGTGCCAGCAGCCGACAGGAAGGGAGCACTGAAGCTTTCTTT.

This clone occurred once. The chain links TRBV4-2 to TRBJ2-1; 11 bases line up with TRBD2. There are 16 residues in the CDR3. With V trimmed by 2 bases and J by 7 bases, 7 bases remained unmatched. In germline, CDR1 is LGHNA, CDR2 YNFKEQ. The DNA for the CDR3 is TGTGCCAGCAGCCAAAAGCCTAGCGGGGGGTGGAATGAGCAGTTCTTC. It yields the protein CASSQKPSGGWNEQFF.

The chain has TRBV5-1 and TRBJ1-2, with D possibly matching TRBD1 (6 bases). CDR3 length: 15 amino acids. The V end was cut by 4 bases, the J end by 1 base, with 14 bases between. Germline CDR1 SGHRS, CDR2 YFSETQ. The CDR3 coding sequence is TGCGCCAGCAGCGCAGGGACAACGAATAACTATGGCTACACCTTC. This gives the protein CASSAGTTNNYGYTF.

This clone was recorded once. The gene calls are TRBV7-9 and TRBJ1-3, with TRBD1 identical over 8 bases. The V and J ends lost 6 bases and 2 bases, in that order; junction bases with no gene match: 3. Germline V gives CDR1 SEHNR, CDR2 FQNEAQ (reference sequence). The CDR3 has 14 residues. Here the CDR3 DNA reads TGTGCCAGCAGGGCAGGGGGCACTGGAAACACCATATATTTT. Translation: CASRAGGTGNTIYF.

The chain combines TRBV2 with TRBJ2-2, with unresolved D. The CDR3 runs to 13 residues. Per the germline V gene, CDR1 is SNHLY and CDR2 is FYNNEI. Trimming removed 5 bases from V and 4 bases from J, with 8 bases in between. The CDR3 here is CASSSFRTGELFF. The CDR3 nucleotides are TGTGCCAGCAGTAGCTTCCGCACCGGGGAGCTGTTTTTT.

This chain links TRBV18 with TRBJ2-7; maybe TRBD2 (5 bases). The germline gives CDR1 KGHSH, CDR2 LQKENI. This CDR3 is 17 amino acids long. Trimming took off 2 bases at V and 3 bases at J, with 20 bases between the two ends. CDR3 amino acids: CASSPGVSGYKLYEQYF. The CDR3 DNA reads as TGTGCCAGCTCACCAGGAGTAAGCGGCTACAAACTCTACGAGCAGTACTTC.

This clone occurred once. The V call is TRBV5-4, the J call TRBJ2-2; D is unclear. This CDR3 has 16 residues. Germline CDR1 reads SGHNT; CDR2 reads YYREEE (reference sequence). V was pared by 6 bases and J by 3 bases, with 18 bases between. CDR3 sequence reads: CASTPGVRSDTGELFF. The CDR3 DNA follows: TGTGCCAGCACTCCCGGTGTGAGAAGCGACACCGGGGAGCTGTTTTTT.

This sequence joins TRBV5-5 and TRBJ2-7; 9 bases agree with TRBD1. This CDR3 is 14 amino acids long. Germline assignment: CDR1 SGHKS and CDR2 YYEKEE (reference sequence). Germline trimming cut 0 bases from V and 5 bases from J; bases unmatched to any gene: 3. The CDR3 loop reads CASSLGTGVDEQYF. In DNA, the CDR3 is TGTGCCAGCAGCTTGGGGACAGGGGTTGACGAGCAGTACTTC.

The rearrangement joins TRBV19 to TRBJ1-1; D call uncertain. Trimming cost V 7 bases and J 3 bases, with 15 bases left between them. The germline V gene has CDR1 LNHDA and CDR2 SQIVND (reference sequence). The CDR3 extends over 14 amino acids. The CDR3 sequence: CASINGGGDTEAFF. The DNA for the CDR3 is TGTGCCAGTATCAACGGAGGTGGAGACACTGAAGCTTTCTTT.

The rearrangement links TRBV6-5 to TRBJ1-6, with 9 bases fitting TRBD1. With V trimmed by 5 bases and J by 11 bases, 7 bases remained unmatched. This CDR3 has 14 amino acids. The germline V gene has CDR1 MNHEY and CDR2 SVGAGI. CDR3 sequence: CASSRGQGVAPLHF. The CDR3 nucleotides read TGTGCCAGCAGTAGGGGACAGGGCGTCGCACCCCTCCACTTT.

Only one count was recorded for this clone. The chain joins TRBV9 to TRBJ1-4; D is unclear. The V and J ends lost 1 base and 6 bases respectively, with 10 bases between them. Germline V gene sequence: CDR1 SGDLS, CDR2 YYNGEE. The CDR3 sequence is 14 residues long. The CDR3 bases are TGTGCCAGCAGCGTATTATCGAGCGATGAAAAACTGTTTTTT. It encodes CASSVLSSDEKLFF.

The gene calls are TRBV5-4 and TRBJ1-6, with D unclear. Germline CDR1 is SGHNT and CDR2 is YYREEE (reference sequence). This CDR3 comprises 15 residues. V was clipped by 4 bases and J by 7 bases, with 15 bases between them. CDR3 amino acids: CASSPLSEANSPLHF. As DNA, the CDR3 is TGTGCCAGCAGCCCTCTCTCGGAGGCAAATTCACCCCTCCACTTT. Full variable domain (outside the CDR3, taken from reference TRBV5-4 and TRBJ1-6): ETGVTQSPTHLIKTRGQQVTLRCSSQSGHNTVSWYQQALGQGPQFIFQYYREEENGRGNFPPRFSGLQFPNYSSELNVNALELDDSALYLCASSPLSEANSPLHFGNGTRLTVT.

The chain has TRBV13 and TRBJ1-6; 8 bases agree with TRBD1. Germline V gene sequence: CDR1 PRHDT, CDR2 FYEKMQ (reference sequence). This CDR3 is 14 amino acids long. J gave up 9 bases and V 5 bases, and 6 bases lay outside the gene matches. The CDR3 is CASSRGQGGSPLHF. The CDR3 DNA sequence: TGTGCCAGCAGCCGAGGACAGGGTGGTTCACCCCTCCACTTT.